This T cell receptor (beta chain) was profiled in a study of CD8 T cells in ankylosing spondylitis listed by TCRdb under 2017. A note on the overall study: To find TCR variants linked to disease, the study profiled T cell receptor beta repertoires in ankylosing spondylitis patients and healthy donors. The whole study cohort included 108 healthy donors and 25 or so ankylosing spondylitis patients. Peripheral blood was sampled, and synovial fluid was also collected from ankylosing spondylitis patients. Here is what the overall study found, with its caveats: A TCR beta motif made up of several highly homologous amino acid variants appeared to be characteristic of blood from ankylosing spondylitis patients. The disease-linked clones were reported to be significantly enriched in matched synovial fluid samples from ankylosing spondylitis patients. A CD8+ phenotype was shown by the disease-linked clones, which were found at relatively low frequencies in peripheral blood. Some motif variants had previously been reported in the synovial fluid and blood of reactive arthritis patients, which suggests shared mechanisms of disease initiation.

Trimming removed 5 bases from V and 8 bases from J; the gene matches leave 4 bases unexplained. Reading from cysteine to phenylalanine, the CDR3 counts 14 amino acids. Left in the record is the CDR3 DNA by itself, 42 bases read in frame from the first base. The CDR1 and CDR2 encoded by the germline V gene are MNHEY and SVGEGT. TCRdb names Illumina HiSeq 2500 as the instrument used. Quantitative 5'-RACE with molecular barcodes was used to prepare TCR beta libraries. On the study's bioinformatics: A new computational method, built on a probabilistic model of VDJ rearrangement, was used to identify disease-linked TCR variants. In-frame beta chains were kept once TCRdb had trimmed the public reads at Q25 with fastp and called clones with MiXCR. Each entry merges the rows of one CDR3 protein and shows their most common DNA and genes. The V and J calls reflect TCRdb's pipeline rather than the authors' work. This sample is represented by approximately 220,000 distinct CDR3 sequences; about 26% of them were singletons. Of the sample, more than 6.5% is held by the ten largest clones.

This clonotype has a count of ten or more. Which antigen it targets is not known. Nothing much larger sits one base from this clone, and base qualities are not available. Specimen: blood, either unsorted or a sorted T cell fraction (not recorded which). This clonotype was sampled from a male donor with ankylosing spondylitis or in good health (not recorded which). Rearrangement joined TRBV6-2 or TRBV6-3 to TRBJ2-1; 12 of the junction bases match TRBD2. The DNA sequence is given as TGTGCCAGCAGTCCGACTAGCGGGAGTTATGAGCAGTTCTTC. It translates to CASSPTSGSYEQFF.